The 9 T cell receptor beta chains reported below all come from one sample, sequenced in a study of graft-versus-host responses after intestinal transplantation. Some clones are missing from TCRdb's copy, which holds only in-frame ones; the method was immunoSEQ multiplex PCR. This table holds about 82,000 clones, 85% to 95% found once. No cognate antigen is known for these TCRs. Sequenced here: unstimulated CD4+ T cells sorted from spleen or lymph node cells, sampled before transplant. The receptors were sampled from a human donor who was the organ donor for an intestinal transplant.

The chain carries TRBV18 and TRBJ2-7; a weak D match, TRBD2 (5 bases). Trimming removed 3 bases from V and 6 bases from J, with 18 bases in between. CDR1 and CDR2 (germline): KGHSH, LQKENI. The CDR3 is 15 residues long. The CDR3 is CASSPLWQVGGEQYF. The DNA for the CDR3 is TGTGCCAGCTCACCCCTGTGGCAGGTAGGAGGCGAGCAGTACTTC.

This sequence joins TRBV10-1 and TRBJ1-6; 9 positions match TRBD1. Per germline, CDR1 WNHNN and CDR2 SYGVQD (reference sequence). V gave up 4 bases and J gave up 8 bases; unmatched junction bases: 9. CDR3 length: 16 residues. DNA for the CDR3: TGCGCCAGCAGTGGGTTTGGGACAGGGTTCGATTCACCCCTCCACTTT. Translation: CASSGFGTGFDSPLHF.

This chain connects TRBV30 to TRBJ1-3; D call uncertain. This CDR3 region has 13 residues. The germline V and J ends were trimmed by 5 bases and 0 bases, with 8 bases remaining between them. In germline, CDR1 is GTSNPN, CDR2 SVGIG (reference sequence). The CDR3 region is CAWDTLSGNTIYF. CDR3 DNA sequence: TGTGCCTGGGACACGCTCTCTGGAAACACCATATATTTT.

The V gene is TRBV5-1, the J gene TRBJ1-2; no definite D call. The CDR3 sequence is 12 residues long. The germline gives CDR1 SGHRS, CDR2 YFSETQ. The V end lost 1 base, the J end lost 7 bases, and 8 bases lay between the germline ends. The CDR3 loop is CASSLLGTGYTF. The CDR3, as DNA: TGCGCCAGCAGCTTGCTAGGTACTGGCTACACCTTC.

This chain links TRBV6-1 with TRBJ1-5, with TRBD1 as a possible D gene (6 bases). V lost 2 bases and J 6 bases, leaving 11 bases between the germline ends. Germline V gene data show CDR1 as MNHNS and CDR2 as SASEGT. The CDR3 runs 14 residues. In DNA form, the CDR3 reads TGTGCCAGCAGTGAATACAGGGAAGGTCAGCCCCAGCATTTT. Translated: CASSEYREGQPQHF.

V and J are TRBV5-1 and TRBJ2-6, with D unclear. With 0 bases removed from V and 0 bases from J, the gap between germline ends came to 7 bases. The germline V gene encodes CDR1 SGHRS and CDR2 YFSETQ. The CDR3 runs 16 residues. The CDR3 sequence: CASSLGHSSGANVLTF. The CDR3 region has the DNA TGCGCCAGCAGCTTGGGGCACAGCTCTGGGGCCAACGTCCTGACTTTC. Combining the CDR3 with reference TRBV5-1 and TRBJ2-6 gives the whole variable domain KAGVTQTPRYLIKTRGQQVTLSCSPISGHRSVSWYQQTPGQGLQFLFEYFSETQRNKGNFPGRFSGRQFSNSRSEMNVSTLELGDSALYLCASSLGHSSGANVLTFGAGSRLTVL.

The chain couples TRBV28 to TRBJ2-3, with 11 bases aligning to TRBD1. Germline CDR1 reads MDHEN; CDR2 reads SYDVKM. V was pared by 5 bases and J by 3 bases, with 4 bases of the junction left unmatched. The CDR3 loop spans 15 amino acids. The CDR3 region is CASSGQGAGTDTQYF. Written as DNA, the CDR3 is TGTGCCAGCAGTGGACAGGGGGCAGGGACAGATACGCAGTATTTT.

The chain is built from TRBV19 and TRBJ2-3, with D perhaps matching TRBD2 (6 bases). Germline V gene data show CDR1 as LNHDA and CDR2 as SQIVND (reference sequence). The V end lost 0 bases, the J end lost 3 bases, and 13 bases lay between the germline ends. The length of the CDR3 is 16 residues. CDR3 loop: CASSIDSGSGTDTQYF. CDR3 in DNA: TGTGCCAGTAGTATAGATTCCGGGAGTGGGACAGATACGCAGTATTTT. Based on the CDR3 plus reference TRBV19 and TRBJ2-3, the full variable domain is DGGITQSPKYLFRKEGQNVTLSCEQNLNHDAMYWYRQDPGQGLRLIYYSQIVNDFQKGDIAEGYSVSREKKESFPLTVTSAQKNPTAFYLCASSIDSGSGTDTQYFGPGTRLTVL.

The chain is built from TRBV20-1 and TRBJ1-2, with D possibly matching TRBD1 (5 bases). Trimming stripped 6 bases from V and 8 bases from J, with 13 bases between. This CDR3 contains 11 residues. Germline assignment: CDR1 DFQATT and CDR2 SNEGSKA (reference sequence). The CDR3 nucleotides are TGCAGTGCGCCGAACAGGTCCGGCTACACCTTC. Translation: CSAPNRSGYTF.